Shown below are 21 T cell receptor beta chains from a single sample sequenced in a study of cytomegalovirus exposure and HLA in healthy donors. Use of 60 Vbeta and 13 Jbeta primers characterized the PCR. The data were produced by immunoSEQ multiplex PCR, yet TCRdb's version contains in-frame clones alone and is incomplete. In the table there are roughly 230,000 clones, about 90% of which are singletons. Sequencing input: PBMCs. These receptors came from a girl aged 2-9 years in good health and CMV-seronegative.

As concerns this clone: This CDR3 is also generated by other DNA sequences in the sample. The CDR3 is CASSLVGGNTEAFF. The CDR3 DNA reads TGTGCCAGCAGCTTAGTCGGCGGGAACACTGAAGCTTTCTTT. The chain couples TRBV7-9 to TRBJ1-1; D uncertain. The CDR3 runs to 14 residues. Trimming took 1 base from V and 1 from J, leaving 7 bases between them. Germline CDR1 SEHNR, CDR2 FQNEAQ (reference sequence).

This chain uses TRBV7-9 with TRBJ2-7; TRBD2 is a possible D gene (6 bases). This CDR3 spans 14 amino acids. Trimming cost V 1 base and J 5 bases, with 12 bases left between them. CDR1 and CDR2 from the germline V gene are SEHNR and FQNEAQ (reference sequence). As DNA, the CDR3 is TGTGCCAGCAGCTTAGTTGGAGGGGATGACGAGCAGTACTTC. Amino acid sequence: CASSLVGGDDEQYF.

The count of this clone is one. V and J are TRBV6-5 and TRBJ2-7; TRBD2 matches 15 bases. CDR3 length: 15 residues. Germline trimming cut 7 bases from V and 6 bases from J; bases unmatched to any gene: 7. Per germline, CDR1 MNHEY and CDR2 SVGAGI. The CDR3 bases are TGTGCCAGCACCGCCGGGACTAGCGGGGGGTTCGAGCAGTACTTC. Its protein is CASTAGTSGGFEQYF.

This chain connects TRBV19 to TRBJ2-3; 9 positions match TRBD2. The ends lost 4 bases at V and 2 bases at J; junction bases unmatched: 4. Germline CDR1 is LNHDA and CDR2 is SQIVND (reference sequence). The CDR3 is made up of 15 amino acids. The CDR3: CASSKTSGDTDTQYF. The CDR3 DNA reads TGTGCCAGTAGTAAGACTAGCGGAGACACAGATACGCAGTATTTT.

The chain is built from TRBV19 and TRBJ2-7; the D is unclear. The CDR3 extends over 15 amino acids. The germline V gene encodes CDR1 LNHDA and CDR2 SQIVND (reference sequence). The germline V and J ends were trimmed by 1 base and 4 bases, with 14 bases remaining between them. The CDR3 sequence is CASSIVGGSVYEQYF. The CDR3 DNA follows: TGTGCCAGTAGTATAGTTGGCGGAAGCGTATACGAGCAGTACTTC.

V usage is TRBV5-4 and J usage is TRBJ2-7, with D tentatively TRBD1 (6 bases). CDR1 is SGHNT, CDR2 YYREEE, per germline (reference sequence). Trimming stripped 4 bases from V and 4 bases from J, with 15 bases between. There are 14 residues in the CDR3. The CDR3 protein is CASSSLGHGYEQYF. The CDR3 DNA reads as TGTGCCAGCAGCAGTCTGGGACACGGATACGAGCAGTACTTC.

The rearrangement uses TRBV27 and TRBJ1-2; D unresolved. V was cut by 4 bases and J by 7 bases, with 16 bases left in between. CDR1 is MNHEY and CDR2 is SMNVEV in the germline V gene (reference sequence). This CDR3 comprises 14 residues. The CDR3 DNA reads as TGTGCCAGCAGTTCTCACGAGAGGGCGAGTGGCTACACCTTC. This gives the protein CASSSHERASGYTF.

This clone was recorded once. For the CDR3, the DNA is TGTGCCTGGAGTGGGTCCACCAGCGGGGGGCGTGAGCAGTTCTTC. It codes for CAWSGSTSGGREQFF. This chain uses TRBV30 with TRBJ2-1, with 9 bases matching TRBD2. CDR1 GTSNPN and CDR2 SVGIG come from the germline V gene (reference sequence). V shed 1 base, J shed 9 bases, and the junction held 10 bases outside the gene matches. CDR3 length: 15 residues.

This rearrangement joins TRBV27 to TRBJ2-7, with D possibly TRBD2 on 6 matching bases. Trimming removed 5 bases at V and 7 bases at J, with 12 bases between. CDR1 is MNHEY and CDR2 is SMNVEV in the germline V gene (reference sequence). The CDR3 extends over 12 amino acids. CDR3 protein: CASSPGTGEQYF. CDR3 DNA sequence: TGTGCCAGCAGTCCCGGGACTGGGGAGCAGTACTTC.

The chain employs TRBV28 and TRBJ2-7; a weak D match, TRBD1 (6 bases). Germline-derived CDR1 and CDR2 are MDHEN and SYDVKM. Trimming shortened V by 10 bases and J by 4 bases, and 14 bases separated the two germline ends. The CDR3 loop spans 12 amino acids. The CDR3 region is CATDSSDYEQYF. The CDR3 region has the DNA TGTGCCACGGACAGTTCAGATTACGAGCAGTACTTC.

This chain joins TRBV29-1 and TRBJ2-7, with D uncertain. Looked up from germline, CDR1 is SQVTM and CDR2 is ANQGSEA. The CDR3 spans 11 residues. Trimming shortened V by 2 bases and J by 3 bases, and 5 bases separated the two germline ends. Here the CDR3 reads CSVELDYEQYF. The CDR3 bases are TGCAGCGTTGAATTAGACTACGAGCAGTACTTC.

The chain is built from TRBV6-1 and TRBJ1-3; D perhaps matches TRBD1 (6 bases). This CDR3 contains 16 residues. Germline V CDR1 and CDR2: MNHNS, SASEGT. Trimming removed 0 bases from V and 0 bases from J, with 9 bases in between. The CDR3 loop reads CASSEAGDISGNTIYF. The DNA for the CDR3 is TGTGCCAGCAGTGAAGCTGGGGACATCTCTGGAAACACCATATATTTT.

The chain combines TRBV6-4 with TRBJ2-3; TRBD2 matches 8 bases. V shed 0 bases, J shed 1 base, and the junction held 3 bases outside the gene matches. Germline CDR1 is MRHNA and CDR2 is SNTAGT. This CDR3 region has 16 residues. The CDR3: CASSDSPGLGTDTQYF. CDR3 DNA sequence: TGTGCCAGCAGTGACTCACCGGGACTAGGCACAGATACGCAGTATTTT.

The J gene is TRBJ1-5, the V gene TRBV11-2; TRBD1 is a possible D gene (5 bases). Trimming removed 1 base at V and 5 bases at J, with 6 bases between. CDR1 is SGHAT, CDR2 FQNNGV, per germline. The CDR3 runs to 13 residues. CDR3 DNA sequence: TGTGCCAGCAGCTTAGGCAGGGATCAGCCCCAGCATTTT. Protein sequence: CASSLGRDQPQHF.

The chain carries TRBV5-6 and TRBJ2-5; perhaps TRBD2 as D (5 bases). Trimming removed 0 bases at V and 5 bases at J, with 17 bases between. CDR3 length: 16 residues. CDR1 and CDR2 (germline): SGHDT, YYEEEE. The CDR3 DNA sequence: TGTGCCAGCAGCTTGGCCGAGTGGACCGGGATGGAGACCCAGTACTTC. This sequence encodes CASSLAEWTGMETQYF.

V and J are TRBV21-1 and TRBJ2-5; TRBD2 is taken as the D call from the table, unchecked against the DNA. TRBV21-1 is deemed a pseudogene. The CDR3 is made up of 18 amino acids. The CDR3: CASSKEITSGRCSETQYF. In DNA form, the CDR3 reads TGTGCCAGCAGCAAAGAGATTACTAGCGGGAGATGTTCAGAGACCCAGTACTTC.

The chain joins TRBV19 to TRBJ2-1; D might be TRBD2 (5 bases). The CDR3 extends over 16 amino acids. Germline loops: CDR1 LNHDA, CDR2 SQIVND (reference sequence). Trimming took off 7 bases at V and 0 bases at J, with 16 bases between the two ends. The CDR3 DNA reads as TGTGCCAGTACTGACGAGGGTAGCAACTCCTACAATGAGCAGTTCTTC. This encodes CASTDEGSNSYNEQFF.

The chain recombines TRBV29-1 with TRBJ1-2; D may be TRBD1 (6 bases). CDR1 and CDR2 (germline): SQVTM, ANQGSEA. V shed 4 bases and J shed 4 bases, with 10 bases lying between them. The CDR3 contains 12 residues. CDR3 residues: CSVVAGAYGYTF. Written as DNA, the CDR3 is TGCAGCGTTGTTGCGGGGGCCTATGGCTACACCTTC. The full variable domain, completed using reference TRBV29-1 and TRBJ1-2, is SAVISQKPSRDICQRGTSLTIQCQVDSQVTMMFWYRQQPGQSLTLIATANQGSEATYESGFVIDKFPISRPNLTFSTLTVSNMSPEDSSIYLCSVVAGAYGYTFGSGTRLTVV.

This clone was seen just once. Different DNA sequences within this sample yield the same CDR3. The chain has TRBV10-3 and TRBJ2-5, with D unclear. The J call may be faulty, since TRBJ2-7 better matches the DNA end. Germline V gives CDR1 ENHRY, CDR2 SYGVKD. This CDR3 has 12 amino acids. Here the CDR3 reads CAISDSSYEQYF. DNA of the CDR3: TGTGCCATCAGCGACTCCAGTTACGAGCAGTACTTC.

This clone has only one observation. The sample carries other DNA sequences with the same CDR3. The CDR3 region has the DNA TGTGCCTGGAGTCGCGACACTGAAGCTTTCTTT. Its translation: CAWSRDTEAFF. The chain combines TRBV30 with TRBJ1-1; D is undetermined. The germline gives CDR1 GTSNPN, CDR2 SVGIG (reference sequence). This CDR3 has 11 amino acids. V lost 2 bases and J lost 3, with 4 bases in between.

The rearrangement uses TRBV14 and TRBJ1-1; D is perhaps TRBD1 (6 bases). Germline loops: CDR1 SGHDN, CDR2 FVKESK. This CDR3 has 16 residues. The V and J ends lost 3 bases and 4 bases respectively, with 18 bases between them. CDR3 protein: CASSQAPAGASTEAFF. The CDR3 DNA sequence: TGTGCCAGCAGCCAGGCCCCCGCGGGGGCTAGCACTGAAGCTTTCTTT. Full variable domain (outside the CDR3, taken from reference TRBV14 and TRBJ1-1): EAGVTQFPSHSVIEKGQTVTLRCDPISGHDNLYWYRRVMGKEIKFLLHFVKESKQDESGMPNNRFLAERTGGTYSTLKVQPAELEDSGVYFCASSQAPAGASTEAFFGQGTRLTVV.